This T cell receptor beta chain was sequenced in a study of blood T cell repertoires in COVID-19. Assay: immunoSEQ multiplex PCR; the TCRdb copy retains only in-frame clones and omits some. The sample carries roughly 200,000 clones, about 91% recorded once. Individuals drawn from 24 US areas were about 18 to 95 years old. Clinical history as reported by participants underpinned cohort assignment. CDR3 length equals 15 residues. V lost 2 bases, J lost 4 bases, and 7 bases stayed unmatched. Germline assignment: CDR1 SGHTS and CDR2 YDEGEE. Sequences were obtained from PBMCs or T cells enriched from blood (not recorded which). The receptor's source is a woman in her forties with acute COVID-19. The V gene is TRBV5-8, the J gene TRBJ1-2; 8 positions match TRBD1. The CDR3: CASSFAGGSTYGYTF. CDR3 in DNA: TGTGCCAGCAGCTTCGCAGGGGGCTCGACCTATGGCTACACCTTC.